A single T cell receptor (beta chain) is shown here with its context. No antigen is known for it. No per-base quality is available; no much larger clone lies one base away. The CDR3 covers 17 residues, taking in both the cysteine and the phenylalanine. The entry retains the CDR3 DNA only, 51 bases that are in frame from base 1. From a lookup of the germline V gene, CDR1 and CDR2 are SGHDT and YYEEEE. V lost 4 bases and J lost 6 bases, and the count of bases not matched to a germline gene is 12. The protocol used for the library was the immunoSEQ multiplex PCR assay. For the multiplex PCR, a mixture combining 60 forward primers for TCR Vbeta segments and 13 reverse primers for TCR Jbeta segments was used. The CDR3 region of rearranged TCR beta genes was amplified from genomic DNA by a multiplex PCR assay. Amplified TCR beta libraries were sequenced as 87-base-pair reads on the Illumina HiSeq System. Turning to the authors' computational methods: A later analysis counted approximately 74 million unique TCR beta chains across the roughly 700 repertoires, and some 11 million of these chains were shared by at least two donors. Raw reads were error-corrected and collapsed into unique sequences with a nearest-neighbor algorithm that merged closely related sequences to remove PCR and sequencing errors. To assign V, D and J gene segments, CDR3 sequences were aligned to IMGT reference sequences. Each retained sequence needed at least a six-nucleotide match to both a V gene segment and a J gene segment. Rearrangements were called productive when the CDR3 lacked stop codons and stayed in frame with V and J; all others were non-productive. Following IMGT convention, CDR3 was defined as the stretch from the second conserved V-encoded cysteine up to the conserved J-encoded phenylalanine. The earlier analysis of 587 of the donors excluded sequences that lacked an unambiguous match to a single V gene segment. In an earlier analysis of several hundred of the donors, V segments were called functional above 56.7% productive rearrangements and were called segregating when the between-donor standard deviation exceeded 5%. A statistical classification framework was built for diagnosing cytomegalovirus status from the catalog of TCR beta chain sequences. In a later analysis, V and J genes were assigned by comparing TCR nucleotide sequences against IMGT/GENE-DB human TR gene sequences. The TCRdist pipeline was used in a later analysis to assign CDR3 sequences and most-parsimonious VDJ recombination scenarios. A later analysis defined each TCR beta chain by its CDR3 amino acid sequence plus V-gene family, and excluded reads lacking a unique V-gene family. A later analysis removed several hundred highly shared, low-generation-probability nucleotide sequences to deal with suspected cross-contamination and a sequencing artifact. A later analysis calculated a clonal expansion index for each public chain from normalized within-repertoire ranks of inferred template counts. A later analysis computed generation probabilities with a VDJ recombination model fitted to out-of-frame rearrangements, and checked the results against IGoR. Hypergeometric tests were used in a later analysis to score TCR-TCR, TCR-HLA and TCR-CMV co-occurrence, with a repertoire-size bias correction applied to the TCR pairs. A later analysis estimated false discovery rates by permuting HLA or CMV assignments 20 times. In a later analysis, co-occurring TCRs were grouped using DBSCAN, and TCRdist sequence similarity was added for clustering within HLA-allele-positive subsets. Repertoires with fewer than 30,000 or more than 120,000 public chains, plus five repertoires with anomalous nucleotide sharing, were excluded from co-occurrence clustering. In its TCRdb copy, this immuneACCESS table keeps in-frame sequences only and misses some clones. Where compared with another copy, unresolved V genes explain less than half of these, and the others have no known cause. That table supplies the V and J calls and clone size; D and trimming were determined from the DNA. Present in this sample are over 150,000 clones, roughly 84% of which were seen just once. The ten largest clones add up to around 0.41% of the sample.

The data are from a study of cytomegalovirus exposure and HLA in healthy donors (dated by TCRdb to about 2017). The study in broad terms: An earlier analysis of roughly 610 of the donors reported approximately 260 Gb of sequence data and 95 million to 140 million unique TCR beta sequences obtained from around 190 million T cells. The study used immunosequencing to profile the T cell repertoires of more than 650 subjects and linked those repertoires to cytomegalovirus serostatus. An earlier analysis of fewer than 750 of the donors used high-throughput TCR beta sequencing to judge whether each TCR beta V gene segment behaved as functional or pseudogenic. Donor age, sex, ethnicity and CMV serostatus were compiled alongside the repertoire data. All discovery cohort repertoires had been generated on a single sequencing platform. HLA typing included class I and class II loci at four-digit resolution. To predict cytomegalovirus infection status, the study brought together high-throughput TCR immunosequencing, statistical association of individual TCRs with disease status, and machine learning. An early release that covered about 600 HLA-typed donors contained approximately 300 gigabases of sequencing data and 75 million to 100 million unique TCR sequences. A later genetic analysis took genome-wide SNP genotypes for about three fifths of the 666 donors and used that subset as a discovery cohort. A later analysis re-analyzed previously published TCR beta repertoires from about 730 donors and added high-resolution HLA genotyping to study TCR occurrence patterns. A few DR-DQ haplotypes were handled as single units for association and clustering because linkage in the cohort was strong. Rather than drawing on any new phenotypic data, the later analysis identified candidate immune exposures from TCR beta sequences and the way those sequences occurred across donors. A separate validation cohort of 100 to 150 different subjects was used in addition to the approximately 610-subject first cohort. Of the 300 to 450 genotyped donors, more than 75% were placed in the genetic ancestry cluster associated with self-reported Caucasian donors. The study aimed to test whether cataloging public T cell receptors could reveal signatures of past pathogen exposure. Among 398 genotyped donors of the cohort, an average of approximately 230,000 unique TCR beta nucleotide sequences were sequenced per donor, roughly 18% of them non-productive. The number of donors typed differed by locus, with about 629-630 for A, B, C, DRB1 and DQB1, roughly 520 for DQA1, over 600 for DPA1, and around 430 for DPB1. The research as a whole found: In a later analysis, several top co-occurrence clusters were reported to appear linked to parvovirus B19, influenza, CMV and Epstein-Barr virus. Presence/absence analyses assumed roughly uniform sequencing depth across donors, an assumption that may not hold. Broadly in line with IMGT annotations, most TCR beta V segments showed up in productive rearrangements about 87% or about 30% of the time in an earlier analysis of about 500 of the donors. Linkage disequilibrium might explain the correlated functional status among segregating V segments, but an unknown experimental factor could not be ruled out. In a later analysis, TCR association rates were found to vary across HLA loci, with the most associated TCRs seen for DRB1 alleles and the fewest for HLA-C alleles. The earlier analysis of approximately 560 of the donors excluded approximately 17 rarely observed V segments, including chromosome 9 orphons, because counts were too low. At a false discovery rate of 0.05, a later analysis linked fewer than 20,000 TCR beta sequences to specific HLA alleles. A later analysis found that most CMV-associated TCR beta chains appeared HLA-restricted, with HLA associations seemingly driven largely by CMV exposure. A further reported finding was that TCR beta sequences accurately predicted the HLA-A and HLA-B alleles for most subjects in the first cohort. The study gave a list of roughly 150 TCR beta chains associated with cytomegalovirus. V-gene and J-gene trimming of TCR beta chains was associated with a missense DCLRE1C variant in a later genetic analysis, and the association was replicated in an independent cohort. The sequencing pipeline was judged likely to have produced a cluster of highly shared sequence variants as a technical artifact. The classifier was reported to diagnose cytomegalovirus status with high specificity and sensitivity in both the original cohort and the validation cohort. Most TCR sequences were observed very rarely across donors, whereas some public TCRs were present in many individuals. This cohort had only TCR beta chains sequenced, and the lack of alpha or paired-chain data limited which features could be detected. In vitro tests confirmed that a few of the cytomegalovirus-associated TCR beta chains recognize cytomegalovirus antigens. Because HLA typing was unavailable for some donors at each locus, only the typed subset was used in association tests. When HLA alleles, especially DR and DQ, strongly co-occurred, attributing TCR associations to individual alleles was difficult. A later genetic analysis reported fewer N-insertions in productive TCRs among donors in an Asian-associated ancestry cluster than the roughly 700-donor mean. The 87-base-pair reads could not distinguish some IMGT-functional V segments, including TRBV6-2 and TRBV6-3, so those segments were excluded. A later analysis found that HLA-associated TCR beta chains were more clonally expanded and had lower generation probabilities than equally common non-associated chains. The authors suggested that the approach could potentially be extended to other disease states and immunological phenotypes. CMV serostatus was the only immune exposure information available for the cohort.

The cohort consisted of 666 healthy bone marrow donors. Cohort members were all nominally healthy when sampled, although unrecorded immune exposures were likely present. The donor tested CMV seronegative and was one of the 352 seronegative cohort members. A peripheral blood sample was collected from each donor, and TCR beta sequencing was performed on peripheral blood mononuclear cells. The Qiagen DNeasy Blood Extraction Kit was used to extract genomic DNA from the blood cell samples. The V and J segments used are TRBV5-6 and TRBJ1-5; 11 bases in the junction line up with TRBD1. The receptor was isolated from a boy aged 2 to 9 in good health and CMV-seronegative. What was sequenced was PBMCs. The CDR3 protein: CASSQAGTGGYSQPQHF. The DNA reads TGTGCCAGCAGCCAAGCCGGGACAGGGGGTTACAGTCAGCCCCAGCATTTT. Reference TRBV5-6 and TRBJ1-5 proteins supply the regions before and after the CDR3; the full variable domain is: DAGVTQSPTHLIKTRGQQVTLRCSPKSGHDTVSWYQQALGQGPQFIFQYYEEEERQRGNFPDRFSGHQFPNYSSELNVNALLLGDSALYLCASSQAGTGGYSQPQHFGDGTRLSIL.